This TCR beta chain was identified during a study of long-term antiretroviral therapy in people with HIV. The assay, immunoSEQ v3.0, was run at survey level. Profiled with immunoSEQ multiplex PCR; TCRdb holds only in-frame clones, not every one. The table lists approximately 20,000 clones, around 76% of them singletons, with 6.5% to 7.5% in the top ten. Unmatched junction bases numbered 8, after V lost 1 base and J lost 1 base. The CDR3 is 17 amino acids. In germline, CDR1 is LNHNV, CDR2 YYDKDF (reference sequence). The chain links TRBV15 to TRBJ2-7; 9 nucleotides agree with TRBD1. This receptor was identified in a man in his fifties with HIV. The starting material was unsorted PBMCs, obtained 2.2 years after starting antiretroviral therapy. CDR3 protein: CATSRAPGTGLSYEQYF. DNA of the CDR3: TGTGCCACCAGCAGAGCCCCCGGGACAGGGCTATCCTACGAGCAGTACTTC.